This TCR beta chain emerged from a study of shared clonotypes between healthy human individuals. Points from the study as a whole: A limitation of the genetic and exposure-history diversity represented arose from few donors. Blood alone was sampled, and tissue repertoires likely differ. The naive CD4 repertoires of a few donors were compared, and about 5% of clonotypes were shared.

Measured with immunoSEQ multiplex PCR; TCRdb has only the in-frame clones, and not every one. The sample yields about 1.5 million clones, 95% to 99% seen once. The study separated CD4+ cells into CD45RA+ naive and CD45RA-negative memory subsets. Per germline, CDR1 LGHNT and CDR2 FRNRAP. The CDR3 has 18 amino acids. The V and J ends lost 1 base and 0 bases, in that order; junction bases with no gene match: 6. In this sample, this clone turned up once. The antigen is not known. The receptor's source is a young man in good health. The source material was naive CD4+ T cells sorted from blood. The subset here: CD45RA+ positively selected. The J gene is TRBJ2-3, the V gene TRBV12-5; 11 nucleotides align to TRBD2. CDR3 nucleotide sequence: TGTGCTAGTGGTTTGGGGGCCGGGACTAGCGGTAGCACAGATACGCAGTATTTT. It is translated as CASGLGAGTSGSTDTQYF.